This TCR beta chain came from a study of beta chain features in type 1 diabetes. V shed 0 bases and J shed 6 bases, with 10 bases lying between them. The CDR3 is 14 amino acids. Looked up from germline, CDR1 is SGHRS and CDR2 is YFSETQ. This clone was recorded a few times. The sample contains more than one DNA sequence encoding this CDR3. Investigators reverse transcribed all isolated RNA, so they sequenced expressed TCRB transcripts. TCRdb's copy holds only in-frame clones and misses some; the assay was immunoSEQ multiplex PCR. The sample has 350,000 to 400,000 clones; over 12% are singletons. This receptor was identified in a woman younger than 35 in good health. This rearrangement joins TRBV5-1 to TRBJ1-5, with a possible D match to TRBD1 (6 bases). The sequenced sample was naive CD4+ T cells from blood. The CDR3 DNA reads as TGCGCCAGCAGCTTGGCGGGGGGCGGTCAGCCCCAGCATTTT. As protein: CASSLAGGGQPQHF.